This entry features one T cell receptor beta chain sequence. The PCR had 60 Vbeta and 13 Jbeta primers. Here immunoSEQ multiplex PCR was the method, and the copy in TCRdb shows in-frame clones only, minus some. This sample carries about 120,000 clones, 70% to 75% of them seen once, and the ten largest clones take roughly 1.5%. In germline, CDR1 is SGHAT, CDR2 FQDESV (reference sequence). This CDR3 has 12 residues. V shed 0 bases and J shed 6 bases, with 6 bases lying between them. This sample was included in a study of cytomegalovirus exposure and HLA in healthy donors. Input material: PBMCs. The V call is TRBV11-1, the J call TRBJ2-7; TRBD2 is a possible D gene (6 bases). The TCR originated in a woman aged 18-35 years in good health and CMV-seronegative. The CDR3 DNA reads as TGTGCCAGCAGCTTAGCCGGGGGCGAGCAGTACTTC. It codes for CASSLAGGEQYF.